The present entry profiles one T cell receptor beta chain with its context. No antigen is known for it. The CDR3 sequence is 15 residues long. Germline V gives CDR1 SGHNT, CDR2 YENEEA. After removal of 5 bases from V and 1 base from J, the junction contained 6 bases not matched to a gene. This entry comes from a study of cytomegalovirus exposure and HLA in healthy donors. Libraries were prepared by immunoSEQ multiplex PCR; TCRdb keeps only in-frame clonotypes and omits some of them. The sample has 100,000 to 150,000 clones, roughly nine tenths seen once. Overall study results and limits: Within the 130 or so validation repertoires, first-cohort TCR clusters tended to co-occur, according to a later analysis. The authors confirmed in vitro that three CMV-associated chains were specific for CMV antigens. Most TCRs appeared rarely, but some public TCRs recurred in many donors. Associated with cytomegalovirus, according to the listing, were 150 to 200 TCR beta chains.

This TCR came from a woman under 30 in good health and CMV-seronegative. The chain couples TRBV11-3 to TRBJ2-7; 9 bases match TRBD1. Sample: PBMCs. The CDR3 nucleotides read TGTGCCAGCAGCCCCGACAGGGGGTTATCCTACGAGCAGTACTTC. Translated: CASSPDRGLSYEQYF.